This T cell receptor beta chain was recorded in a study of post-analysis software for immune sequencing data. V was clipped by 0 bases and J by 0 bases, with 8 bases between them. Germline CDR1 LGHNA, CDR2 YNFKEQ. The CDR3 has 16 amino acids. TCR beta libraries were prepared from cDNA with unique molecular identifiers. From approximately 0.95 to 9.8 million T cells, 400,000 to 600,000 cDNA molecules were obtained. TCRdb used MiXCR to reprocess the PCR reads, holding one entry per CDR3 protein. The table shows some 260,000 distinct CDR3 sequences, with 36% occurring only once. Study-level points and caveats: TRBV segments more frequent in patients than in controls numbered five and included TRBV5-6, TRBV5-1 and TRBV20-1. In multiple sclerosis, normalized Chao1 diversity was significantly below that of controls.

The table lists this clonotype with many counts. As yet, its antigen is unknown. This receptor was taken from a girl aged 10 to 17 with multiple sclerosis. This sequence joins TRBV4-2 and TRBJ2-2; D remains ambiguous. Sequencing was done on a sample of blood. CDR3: CASSQDRSPNTGELFF. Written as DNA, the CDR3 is TGTGCCAGCAGCCAAGATCGCAGCCCGAACACCGGGGAGCTGTTTTTT.